This paragraph reports one TCR beta chain. Its specificity is not known. Researchers ran the PCR with 60 Vbeta and 13 Jbeta primers. Profiling relied on immunoSEQ multiplex PCR, and the TCRdb table lists in-frame clones only, not all of them. The table lists 150,000 to 200,000 clones, approximately 86% of them singletons. The record originates from a study of cytomegalovirus exposure and HLA in healthy donors. Whole-study results and caveats: Sequencing probably produced one cluster of sequence variants that were highly shared.

CDR1 and CDR2 from the germline V gene are SGHRS and YFSETQ. V lost 5 bases and J lost 6, with 18 bases in between. The CDR3 spans 14 residues. The V call is TRBV5-1, the J call TRBJ2-7, with D possibly TRBD2 on 5 matching bases. This TCR was recovered from a woman under 30 in good health and CMV-seronegative. Sample: PBMCs. The CDR3 region is CASSLSSIAGEQYF. Here the CDR3 DNA reads TGCGCCAGCAGTTTGTCGAGTATCGCGGGCGAGCAGTACTTC.